This TCR beta chain was retrieved from a study of CD8+ T cells in alopecia areata. For the study at large: Among treated patients, oral tofacitinib was administered at 5 to 10 mg twice daily.

Study results and caveats: Mouse data revealed clearer TCR sharing than patient data did, a gap possibly tied to HLA. Clonality was higher in lesional than normal scalp, especially in alopecia totalis/universalis.

Sequencing used cDNA as its template, made by extracting RNA and reverse transcribing it. Here immunoSEQ multiplex PCR was the method, and the copy in TCRdb shows in-frame clones only, minus some. The table shows 160,000 or so clones, with approximately 70% occurring only once. Of note for this clone: Its cognate antigen is unknown.

CD4+ and CD8+ T cells were sorted from PBMCs stained for CD3, CD4 and CD8. Germline lookup yields CDR1 SQVTM and CDR2 ANQGSEA. There are 18 residues in the CDR3. Losses at the gene ends were 5 bases for V and 0 bases for J; bases not matched to a gene: 14. This chain links TRBV29-1 with TRBJ2-4, with 9 bases aligning to TRBD1. The sample consisted of CD8+ T cells sorted from blood, taken at week 0. The sequence came from a human donor with alopecia areata. The CDR3 sequence is CSVRARDRAGVAKNIQYF. The CDR3 coding sequence is TGCAGCGTTCGGGCCCGGGACAGGGCGGGGGTAGCCAAAAACATTCAGTACTTC. Based on the CDR3 plus reference TRBV29-1 and TRBJ2-4, the full variable domain is SAVISQKPSRDICQRGTSLTIQCQVDSQVTMMFWYRQQPGQSLTLIATANQGSEATYESGFVIDKFPISRPNLTFSTLTVSNMSPEDSSIYLCSVRARDRAGVAKNIQYFGAGTRLSVL.